Listed below are T cell receptor beta chains from one sample, sequenced in a study of T cells in Graves' hyperthyroidism and ophthalmopathy. From the multiplex PCR reads, TCRdb called clonotypes with MiXCR, one entry per CDR3 protein. The table records around 580,000 distinct CDR3 sequences, around 17% of them present only once. Sequenced: blood. Every receptor here comes from a young woman with Graves' hyperthyroidism. Both conserved end residues are part of each CDR3. The D gene is left open where the match is weak. Rows give clone size only sometimes, using once, few, many, or a class for an expanded clone.

TRBJ2-7,.,14,TRBV24-1,.,CATSSSGGPNEQYF,TGTGCCACCAGTTCGTCAGGGGGGCCGAACGAGCAGTACTTC
TRBJ1-4,.,16,TRBV11-2,.,CASSFRVGTRNEKLFF,TGTGCCAGCAGCTTTAGGGTCGGGACAAGAAATGAAAAACTGTTTTTT
TRBJ2-7,.,15,TRBV13,.,CASSLEQGSSYEQYF,TGTGCCAGCAGCTTAGAACAGGGTAGCTCCTACGAGCAGTACTTC
TRBJ1-3,.,15,TRBV15,.,CATSTAGGSGNTIYF,TGTGCCACCAGCACCGCGGGAGGTTCTGGAAACACCATATATTTT
TRBJ1-2,.,13,TRBV18,.,CASSPTASYGYTF,TGTGCCAGCTCACCAACGGCAAGCTATGGCTACACCTTC
TRBJ1-1,many,14,TRBV7-9,TRBD1,CASSRTGVNTEAFF,TGTGCCAGCAGCCGGACAGGGGTGAACACTGAAGCTTTCTTT
TRBJ2-7,many,12,TRBV28,.,CASSHGGREQYF,TGTGCCAGCAGCCACGGGGGAAGGGAGCAGTACTTC
TRBJ2-2,few,20,TRBV6-2/TRBV6-3,TRBD2,CASRGPKRGGMKEMAGELFF,TGTGCCAGCAGGGGGCCAAAGCGGGGGGGCATGAAGGAGATGGCCGGGGAGCTGTTTTTT
TRBJ2-2,.,14,TRBV12-3/TRBV12-4,TRBD1,CASRPDRAGGELFF,TGTGCCAGCAGACCGGACAGGGCGGGCGGGGAGCTGTTTTTT
TRBJ1-3,.,17,TRBV28,.,CASSFGGRVRSGNTIYF,TGTGCCAGCAGTTTCGGTGGTCGGGTTCGCTCTGGAAACACCATATATTTT
TRBJ2-1,many,15,TRBV27,TRBD1,CASSAGTATYNEQFF,TGTGCCAGCAGTGCCGGGACAGCTACCTACAATGAGCAGTTCTTC
TRBJ1-6,many,14,TRBV3-1,.,CASSQGSYNSPLHF,TGTGCCAGCAGCCAAGGGAGCTATAATTCACCCCTCCACTTT
TRBJ1-4,.,12,TRBV15,.,CATEDNNEKLFF,TGTGCCACTGAGGACAATAATGAAAAACTGTTTTTT
TRBJ2-3,.,15,TRBV7-8,TRBD2,CASSLTSGGHNTQYF,TGTGCCAGCAGCTTGACTAGCGGGGGCCACAATACGCAGTATTTT
TRBJ2-1,many,16,TRBV24-1,TRBD1,CATSDTDRATYNEQFF,TGTGCCACCAGTGATACCGACAGGGCCACTTACAATGAGCAGTTCTTC
TRBJ2-7,many,16,TRBV5-8,TRBD2,CASSWGLAGAAYEQYF,TGTGCCAGCAGCTGGGGACTAGCGGGGGCCGCCTACGAGCAGTACTTC
TRBJ2-7,many,16,TRBV6-1,TRBD2,CASSRTLAGGSYEQYF,TGTGCCAGCAGTAGAACGCTAGCGGGGGGCTCCTACGAGCAGTACTTC
TRBJ2-5,few,15,TRBV12-3/TRBV12-4,.,CASNARGPLQETQYF,TGTGCCAGCAACGCTAGGGGACCCCTACAAGAGACCCAGTACTTC
TRBJ2-1,few,16,TRBV4-2,TRBD2,CASSQDTSGGAWEQFF,TGTGCCAGCAGCCAAGACACAAGCGGGGGGGCGTGGGAGCAGTTCTTC
TRBJ2-1,many,17,TRBV7-8,TRBD1,CASSLGRTGSSYNEQFF,TGTGCCAGCAGCTTAGGGAGGACAGGGAGCTCCTACAATGAGCAGTTCTTC
TRBJ2-7,many,15,TRBV11-2,TRBD1,CASSFARGTPYEQYF,TGTGCCAGCAGCTTCGCCAGGGGGACCCCCTACGAGCAGTACTTC
TRBJ1-4,.,14,TRBV5-1,.,CASSVAGGNEKLFF,TGCGCCAGCAGCGTGGCGGGTGGTAATGAAAAACTGTTTTTT
TRBJ2-1,.,15,TRBV20-1,TRBD2,CSARGVRGGDNEQFF,TGCAGTGCTAGGGGTGTGCGCGGGGGGGACAATGAGCAGTTCTTC
TRBJ2-3,many,17,TRBV7-9,TRBD2,CASSLPTSGGPTDTQYF,TGTGCCAGCAGCTTACCTACTAGCGGGGGGCCCACAGATACGCAGTATTTT
TRBJ2-6,.,16,TRBV4-3,.,CASSQGGDSGANVLTF,TGCGCCAGCAGCCAAGGCGGCGACTCTGGGGCCAACGTCCTGACTTTC
TRBJ2-7,few,15,TRBV5-5,.,CASSFRDQTVGEQYF,TGTGCCAGCAGCTTCCGGGACCAGACAGTCGGGGAGCAGTACTTC
TRBJ1-1,many,18,TRBV27,TRBD1,CASSSLLDRGRGGTEAFF,TGTGCCAGCAGTTCCCTCCTAGACAGGGGGCGAGGAGGCACTGAAGCTTTCTTT
TRBJ1-4,.,13,TRBV10-2,TRBD1,CASNGRGPEKLFF,TGCGCCAGCAACGGCAGGGGGCCTGAAAAACTGTTTTTT
TRBJ2-7,many,13,TRBV20-1,.,CSARVSGKYEQYF,TGCAGTGCTAGAGTTTCGGGGAAATACGAGCAGTACTTC
TRBJ2-3,many,13,TRBV2,.,CASILWEADTQYF,TGTGCCAGCATCCTCTGGGAGGCGGATACGCAGTATTTT
TRBJ1-5,many,16,TRBV5-8,TRBD1,CASSLRGGQSNQPQHF,TGTGCCAGCAGCTTGCGTGGGGGACAGAGCAATCAGCCCCAGCATTTT
TRBJ1-2,.,14,TRBV5-1,.,CASSLADQTYGYTF,TGCGCCAGCAGCTTGGCCGATCAGACCTATGGCTACACCTTC
TRBJ2-7,many,15,TRBV5-1,TRBD2,CASRSGTSDSYEQYF,TGCGCCAGCAGGTCCGGGACTAGCGACTCCTACGAGCAGTACTTC
TRBJ2-7,many,14,TRBV2,TRBD2,CASSATSGTYEQYF,TGTGCCAGCAGTGCGACTAGCGGGACCTACGAGCAGTACTTC
TRBJ1-5,few,15,TRBV12-3/TRBV12-4,TRBD1,CASSQDRKGNQPQHF,TGTGCCAGCAGTCAGGACAGGAAGGGCAATCAGCCCCAGCATTTT
TRBJ2-1,many,15,TRBV6-2/TRBV6-3,TRBD2,CASSSLAVSYNEQFF,TGTGCCAGCAGTTCACTAGCGGTATCCTACAATGAGCAGTTCTTC
TRBJ2-1,many,12,TRBV6-2/TRBV6-3,.,CASSDGYNEQFF,TGTGCCAGCAGCGACGGGTACAATGAGCAGTTCTTC
TRBJ1-3,.,14,TRBV12-5,.,CASAVTGLGNTIYF,TGTGCTAGTGCCGTCACAGGGCTAGGAAACACCATATATTTT
TRBJ2-5,few,12,TRBV2,.,CASMLGGQTQYF,TGTGCCAGCATGTTGGGGGGTCAGACCCAGTACTTC
TRBJ1-2,few,14,TRBV4-1,TRBD1,CASSQATGDYGYTF,TGCGCCAGCAGCCAGGCGACAGGGGACTATGGCTACACCTTC
TRBJ1-2,many,15,TRBV7-2,.,CASSIVSAGRYGYTF,TGTGCCAGCAGTATCGTTTCGGCAGGGCGGTACGGCTACACCTTC
TRBJ1-3,many,15,TRBV11-2,.,CASSSGHPRGNTIYF,TGTGCCAGCAGCTCGGGACATCCGAGGGGAAACACCATATATTTT
TRBJ2-2,few,14,TRBV20-1,.,CSARTAGEVGELFF,TGCAGTGCTAGGACGGCAGGGGAGGTCGGGGAGCTGTTTTTT
TRBJ2-3,few,15,TRBV9,TRBD2,CASTHSGDSTDTQYF,TGTGCCAGCACACATAGCGGGGATTCAACAGATACGCAGTATTTT
TRBJ1-5,.,16,TRBV6-2/TRBV6-3,.,CASSDLRQTRNQPQHF,TGTGCCAGCAGTGACCTACGACAGACCCGCAATCAGCCCCAGCATTTT
TRBJ2-2,many,19,TRBV7-2,TRBD1,CASSLVLGQGIPNTGELFF,TGTGCCAGCAGCTTAGTTCTGGGACAGGGGATTCCGAACACCGGGGAGCTGTTTTTT
TRBJ2-5,few,14,TRBV18,.,CASSPYSGSQTQYF,TGTGCCAGCTCACCATATTCGGGCTCGCAGACCCAGTACTTC
TRBJ1-5,.,16,TRBV20-1,TRBD1,CSARRRTGTVNQPQHF,TGCAGTGCTAGACGTAGAACCGGGACAGTCAATCAGCCCCAGCATTTT
TRBJ1-1,many,13,TRBV18,.,CASSPRPATEAFF,TGTGCCAGCTCACCAAGACCTGCCACTGAAGCTTTCTTT
TRBJ1-2,many,15,TRBV12-3/TRBV12-4,.,CASSSLGGKAYGYTF,TGTGCCAGCAGTTCACTCGGCGGAAAAGCCTATGGCTACACCTTC
TRBJ1-1,few,13,TRBV29-1,TRBD1,CSARQGVNTEAFF,TGCAGCGCGAGACAGGGGGTGAACACTGAAGCTTTCTTT
TRBJ1-2,few,14,TRBV5-1,.,CASSSRGEIYGYTF,TGCGCCAGCAGCTCCCGTGGGGAGATCTATGGCTACACCTTC
TRBJ2-7,.,13,TRBV28,.,CASSPYIRSEQYF,TGTGCCAGCAGTCCCTATATACGCAGCGAGCAGTACTTC
TRBJ2-5,many,14,TRBV7-9,.,CASSADGGPETQYF,TGTGCCAGCAGCGCGGACGGAGGGCCAGAGACCCAGTACTTC
TRBJ2-1,few,16,TRBV13,TRBD2,CASSLYGLADYNEQFF,TGTGCCAGCAGCTTATACGGGCTAGCGGATTACAATGAGCAGTTCTTC